The 13 T cell receptor beta chains given below trace back to one sample, sequenced in a study of breast tumors, draining lymph nodes, adjacent tissues. Samples came from axillary lymph nodes draining the breast cancer. Via MiXCR, TCRdb re-called the multiplex PCR reads, giving one row per CDR3 protein. The repertoire consists of roughly 260,000 distinct CDR3 sequences, with around 30% occurring once and the leading ten covering around 1.1%. Sequenced input: axillary lymph node tissue. The receptor source for this set is a female donor with breast cancer. Some clones in this sample may be carry-over from other donors' samples.

This clonotype was seen a handful of times. The chain links TRBV6-1 to TRBJ1-5; D ambiguous. V was cut by 11 bases and J by 4 bases, with 18 bases left in between. This CDR3 spans 14 amino acids. Germline V gene data show CDR1 as MNHNS and CDR2 as SASEGT. Here the CDR3 DNA reads TGTGCCGTTGATCCACGTGTGGGGAATCAGCCCCAGCATTTT. Protein sequence: CAVDPRVGNQPQHF.

This clonotype was counted at least ten times. The chain uses TRBV6-5 and TRBJ2-3; no clear D gene. Germline V gene data show CDR1 as MNHEY and CDR2 as SVGAGI. The length of the CDR3 is 14 residues. Trimming pared 6 bases from V and 2 bases from J, leaving 12 bases between. CDR3 sequence: CASRHPFPTDTQYF. Here the CDR3 DNA reads TGTGCCAGCAGGCACCCCTTTCCCACAGATACGCAGTATTTT.

V gene TRBV28 combines with J gene TRBJ1-6; D is unresolved. Germline CDR1 reads MDHEN; CDR2 reads SYDVKM. The CDR3 is 15 residues long. Deletions cut 10 bases from V and 2 bases from J, with 15 bases between. CDR3 coding DNA: TGTGCCACCTCCCCCACAGATCCCTATAATTCACCCCTCCACTTT. Amino acids: CATSPTDPYNSPLHF.

V is TRBV2 and J is TRBJ1-5; perhaps TRBD1 as D (5 bases). Trimming pared 4 bases from V and 11 bases from J, leaving 9 bases between. The germline V gene has CDR1 SNHLY and CDR2 FYNNEI. The CDR3 is 11 amino acids. The CDR3 protein is CASSAGETQHF. The DNA for the CDR3 is TGTGCCAGCAGTGCGGGGGAGACCCAGCATTTT.

This clonotype was counted at least ten times. V usage is TRBV5-1 and J usage is TRBJ2-3; D unclear. There are 15 residues in the CDR3. Deletions cut 1 base from V and 0 bases from J, with 9 bases between. Germline CDR1 SGHRS, CDR2 YFSETQ. The CDR3 coding sequence is TGCGCCAGCAGCTTGAGTCCAAGTAGCACAGATACGCAGTATTTT. As protein: CASSLSPSSTDTQYF.

This clonotype was detected only once. The CDR3 DNA is TGCGCCAGCAGCGGGACCACGAACACCGGGGAGCCCCAGCATTTT. It encodes CASSGTTNTGEPQHF. The chain joins TRBV5-1 to TRBJ1-5; tentative D call: TRBD1 (5 bases). CDR3 length: 15 residues. Germline CDR1 is SGHRS and CDR2 is YFSETQ. V was shortened by 4 bases and J by 8 bases, with 19 bases between the two germline ends.

This clonotype was seen ten or more times. The chain joins TRBV4-3 to TRBJ2-3, with 7 bases matching TRBD1. V lost 4 bases and J lost 3; bases outside the gene matches: 7. The CDR3 is 15 residues long. CDR1 is LGHNA, CDR2 YSLEER, per germline. The DNA for the CDR3 is TGCGCCAGCAGCCTCTCCGGGACAGCTACAGATACGCAGTATTTT. Translating gives CASSLSGTATDTQYF.

This rearrangement joins TRBV18 to TRBJ2-6, with D perhaps matching TRBD1 (6 bases). Per germline, CDR1 KGHSH and CDR2 LQKENI. V was trimmed by 5 bases and J by 5 bases, leaving 16 bases between them. The CDR3 contains 16 residues. This CDR3 reads CASSGTNLQRANVLTF. In nucleotides, the CDR3 is TGTGCCAGCTCAGGGACAAACCTACAAAGGGCCAACGTCCTGACTTTC. Filled out from reference TRBV18 and TRBJ2-6, the complete variable domain reads NAGVMQNPRHLVRRRGQEARLRCSPMKGHSHVYWYRQLPEEGLKFMVYLQKENIIDESGMPKERFSAEFPKEGPSILRIQQVVRGDSAAYFCASSGTNLQRANVLTFGAGSRLTVL.

This clonotype appeared once. A much larger clone lies one base from this, so it may be a read error. The rearrangement joins TRBV11-3 to TRBJ2-3, with 7 bases fitting TRBD2. Unmatched junction bases numbered 7, after V lost 1 base and J lost 0 bases. Looked up from germline, CDR1 is SGHNT and CDR2 is YENEEA. CDR3 length equals 17 residues. DNA for the CDR3: TGTGCCAGCAGCTTAGTGAGCGGGGCGTCAAGCACAGATACGCAGTATTTT. Amino acids: CASSLVSGASSTDTQYF.

The J gene is TRBJ1-2, the V gene TRBV28; possible D gene TRBD1, 6 bases. V shed 3 bases and J shed 4 bases, with 12 bases lying between them. CDR1 is MDHEN and CDR2 is SYDVKM in the germline V gene. This CDR3 is 14 amino acids long. CDR3 DNA sequence: TGTGCCAGCAGTTTTGGACAGAACGTCTATGGCTACACCTTC. Translated, it gives CASSFGQNVYGYTF.

The chain employs TRBV2 and TRBJ2-5; TRBD1 aligns across 10 bases. The CDR3 runs to 15 residues. J lost 5 bases, V lost 5 bases, and 8 bases had no gene match. CDR1 SNHLY and CDR2 FYNNEI come from the germline V gene. The CDR3 loop reads CASSQTGGRRETQYF. The CDR3 nucleotides are TGTGCCAGCAGTCAGACAGGGGGCAGGAGGGAGACCCAGTACTTC.

This clonotype was detected only a few times. V usage is TRBV12-3 or TRBV12-4 and J usage is TRBJ2-4; D is tentatively TRBD1 or TRBD2 (5 bases each). CDR3 length: 12 amino acids. Trimming took off 3 bases at V and 10 bases at J, with 10 bases between the two ends. In DNA, the CDR3 is TGTGCCAGCAGTTTGAGAGGGGAGATTCAGTACTTC. This encodes CASSLRGEIQYF.

This chain links TRBV15 with TRBJ1-1; D is uncertain. The CDR3 is made up of 14 amino acids. Trimming shortened V by 0 bases and J by 1 base, and 6 bases separated the two germline ends. CDR1 and CDR2 (germline): LNHNV, YYDKDF (reference sequence). DNA for the CDR3: TGTGCCACCAGCAGAGATCTCGGGAACACTGAAGCTTTCTTT. Residues: CATSRDLGNTEAFF. The variable domain in full, with the rest retrieved from reference TRBV15 and TRBJ1-1, is DAMVIQNPRYQVTQFGKPVTLSCSQTLNHNVMYWYQQKSSQAPKLLFHYYDKDFNNEADTPDNFQSRRPNTSFCFLDIRSPGLGDTAMYLCATSRDLGNTEAFFGQGTRLTVV.